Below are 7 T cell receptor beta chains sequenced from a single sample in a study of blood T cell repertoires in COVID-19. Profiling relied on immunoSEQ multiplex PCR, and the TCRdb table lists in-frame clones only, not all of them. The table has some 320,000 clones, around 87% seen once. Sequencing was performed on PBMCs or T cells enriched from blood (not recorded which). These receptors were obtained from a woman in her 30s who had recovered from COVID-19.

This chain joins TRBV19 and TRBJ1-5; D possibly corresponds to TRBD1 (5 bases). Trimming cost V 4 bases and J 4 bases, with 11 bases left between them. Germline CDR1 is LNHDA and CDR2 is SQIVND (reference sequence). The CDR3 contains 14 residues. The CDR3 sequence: CASSTYDSNQPQHF. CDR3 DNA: TGTGCCAGTAGTACTTATGACAGTAATCAGCCCCAGCATTTT.

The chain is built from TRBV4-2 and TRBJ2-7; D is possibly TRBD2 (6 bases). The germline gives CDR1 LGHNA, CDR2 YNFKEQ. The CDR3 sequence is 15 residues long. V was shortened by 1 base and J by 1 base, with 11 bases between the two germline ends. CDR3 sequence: CASSQGRGASYEQYF. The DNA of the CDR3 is TGTGCCAGCAGCCAAGGGAGGGGCGCGTCCTACGAGCAGTACTTC.

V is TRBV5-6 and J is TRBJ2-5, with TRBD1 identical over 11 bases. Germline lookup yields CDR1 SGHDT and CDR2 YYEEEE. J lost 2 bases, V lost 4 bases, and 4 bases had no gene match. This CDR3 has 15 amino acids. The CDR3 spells CASSARDRGQETQYF. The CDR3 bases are TGTGCCAGCAGCGCCCGGGACAGGGGGCAAGAGACCCAGTACTTC.

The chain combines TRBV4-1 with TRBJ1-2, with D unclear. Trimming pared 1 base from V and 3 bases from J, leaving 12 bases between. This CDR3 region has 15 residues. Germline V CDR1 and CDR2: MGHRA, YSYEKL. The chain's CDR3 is CASSQVEMGDYGYTF. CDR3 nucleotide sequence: TGCGCCAGCAGCCAAGTCGAGATGGGAGACTATGGCTACACCTTC.

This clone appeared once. The CDR3 protein is CASSFGEGYTF. DNA of the CDR3: TGTGCCAGCAGTTTTGGGGAGGGCTACACCTTC. This chain links TRBV12-3 or TRBV12-4 with TRBJ1-2, with no clear D. The CDR3 totals 11 residues. Trimming removed 3 bases at V and 8 bases at J, with 7 bases between.

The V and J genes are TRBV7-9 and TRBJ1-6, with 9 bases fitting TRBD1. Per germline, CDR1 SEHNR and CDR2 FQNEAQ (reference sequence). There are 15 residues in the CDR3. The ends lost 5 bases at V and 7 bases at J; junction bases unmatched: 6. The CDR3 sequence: CASSTYRGHNSPLHF. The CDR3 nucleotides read TGTGCCAGCAGCACCTACAGGGGGCACAATTCACCCCTCCACTTT.

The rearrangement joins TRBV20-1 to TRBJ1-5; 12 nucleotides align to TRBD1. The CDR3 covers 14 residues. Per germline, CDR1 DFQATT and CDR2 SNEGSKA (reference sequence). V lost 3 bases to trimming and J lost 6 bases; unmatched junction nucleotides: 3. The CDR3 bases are TGCAGTGCTAGTGGGACAGGGGGCTTTCAGCCCCAGCATTTT. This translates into CSASGTGGFQPQHF.